This paragraph reports one T cell receptor beta chain. Its antigen is still unknown. Sequencing libraries made from TCR beta cDNA carried unique molecular identifiers. Once about 0.95 to 10 million T cells were used, roughly 0.5 million cDNA molecules resulted. TCRdb re-analysed the PCR reads in MiXCR, keeping a single row per CDR3 protein. The sample includes about 540,000 distinct CDR3 sequences, around 34% of them seen just once. This sample was included in a study of post-analysis software for immune sequencing data. Looking at the study overall: The cohort encompassed relapsing-remitting, secondary progressive and progressive-relapsing multiple sclerosis disease courses.

Trimming pared 3 bases from V and 5 bases from J, leaving 8 bases between. The CDR3 consists of 13 residues. Germline CDR1 LGHDT, CDR2 YNNKEL (reference sequence). Study-level results: F measure clustering grouped samples strongly by preparation batch. Among four to six TRBV segments more frequent in patients than controls were TRBV5-6, TRBV5-1 and TRBV20-1. Controls significantly exceeded multiple sclerosis patients in normalized Chao1 diversity.

Material: blood. The TCR comes from a girl younger than 18 with multiple sclerosis. V is TRBV3-1 and J is TRBJ2-1; D gene unclear. DNA for the CDR3: TGTGCCAGCAGCCATAAACGGAACAATGAGCAGTTCTTC. The encoded protein is CASSHKRNNEQFF.